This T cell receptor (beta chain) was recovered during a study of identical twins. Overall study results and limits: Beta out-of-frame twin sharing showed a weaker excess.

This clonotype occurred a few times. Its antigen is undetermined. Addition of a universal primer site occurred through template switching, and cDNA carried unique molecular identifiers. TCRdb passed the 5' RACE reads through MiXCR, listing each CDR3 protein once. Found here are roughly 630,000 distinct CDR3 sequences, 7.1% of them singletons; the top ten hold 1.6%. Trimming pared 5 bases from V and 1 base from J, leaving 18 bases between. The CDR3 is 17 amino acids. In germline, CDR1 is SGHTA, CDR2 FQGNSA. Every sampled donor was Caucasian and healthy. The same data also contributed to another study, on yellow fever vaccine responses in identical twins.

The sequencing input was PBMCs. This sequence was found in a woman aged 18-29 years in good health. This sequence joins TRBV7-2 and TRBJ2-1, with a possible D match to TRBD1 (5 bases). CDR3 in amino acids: CASSPGWGGESYNEQFF. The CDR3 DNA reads TGTGCCAGCAGCCCCGGTTGGGGCGGCGAATCCTACAATGAGCAGTTCTTC.